This T cell receptor (beta chain) was recorded in a study of blood T cell repertoires in COVID-19. On the study more broadly: Material from acute and convalescent COVID-19 was sourced from the United States, Italy and Spain. T cells, B-cell-depleted T cells, or PBMCs provided the cDNA or gDNA that served as material.

Authors' analysis steps: Cell counts per sample came from amplifying reference gene primers. TCRdb's table, derived via immunoSEQ multiplex PCR, lists solely in-frame clones and lacks some. D and trimming were read from the DNA, whereas the V and J calls and clone size are those reported in that table. Of around 130,000 clones detected, almost 85% appear once; the ten largest clones hold under 3%. This CDR3 is 13 amino acids long. V lost 7 bases, J lost 2 bases, and 11 bases lay in between. The germline V gene has CDR1 MNHNY and CDR2 SVGAGI (reference sequence). This clone was observed a few times. Sequenced material: peripheral blood. The clonotype was recovered from a man in his forties or fifties with acute or convalescent COVID-19. The chain employs TRBV6-6 and TRBJ1-2, with a possible D match to TRBD1 (5 bases). The CDR3 sequence: CASIRDSNYGYTF. CDR3 coding DNA: TGTGCCAGCATACGCGACAGCAACTATGGCTACACCTTC.